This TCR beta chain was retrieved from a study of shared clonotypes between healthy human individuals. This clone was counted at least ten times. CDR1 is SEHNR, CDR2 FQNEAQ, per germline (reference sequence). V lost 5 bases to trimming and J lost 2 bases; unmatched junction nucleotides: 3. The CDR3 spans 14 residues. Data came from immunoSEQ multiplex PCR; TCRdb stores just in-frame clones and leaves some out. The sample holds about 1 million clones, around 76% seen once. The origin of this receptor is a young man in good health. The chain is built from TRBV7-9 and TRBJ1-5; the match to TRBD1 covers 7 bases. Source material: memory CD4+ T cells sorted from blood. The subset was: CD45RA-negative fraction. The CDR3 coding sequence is TGTGCCAGCAGCGCAGGGACAGGCAATCAGCCCCAGCATTTT. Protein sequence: CASSAGTGNQPQHF.